This T cell receptor (beta chain) derives from a study of tumor and adjacent non-tumor tissue in lung cancer. Study outcomes and limitations: Tumor TCR diversity, when higher, was linked to shorter survival. Tumor tissue had significantly higher TCR diversity than normal lung.

This sample's RNA came from whole unsorted tissue. A note on this clonotype: Its matching antigen is unknown. The CDR3 end shows no conserved phenylalanine or tryptophan, and so a read error is likely. The limits of the CDR3 on the DNA are not certain, so only TCRdb's listed CDR3 is given.

The V gene's germline CDR1 is SGHAT and CDR2 FQNNGV. The CDR3 is 12 amino acids long, termini counted. Three rounds of nested PCR, following a modified ARM-PCR protocol, produced the TCRbeta library. MiXCR, applied by TCRdb to the multiplex PCR reads, yields one record per CDR3 protein. The sample gives approximately 86,000 distinct CDR3 sequences, over 55% of which show up once; approximately 9% is in the top ten. The sequenced sample was lung tumor tissue. The receptor comes from a middle-aged woman with non-small cell lung cancer. The rearrangement uses TRBV11-2 and TRBJ1-1; whether TRBD1, the table's D call, matches the DNA was not checked. The chain's CDR3 is CAISLEGTLVFL.